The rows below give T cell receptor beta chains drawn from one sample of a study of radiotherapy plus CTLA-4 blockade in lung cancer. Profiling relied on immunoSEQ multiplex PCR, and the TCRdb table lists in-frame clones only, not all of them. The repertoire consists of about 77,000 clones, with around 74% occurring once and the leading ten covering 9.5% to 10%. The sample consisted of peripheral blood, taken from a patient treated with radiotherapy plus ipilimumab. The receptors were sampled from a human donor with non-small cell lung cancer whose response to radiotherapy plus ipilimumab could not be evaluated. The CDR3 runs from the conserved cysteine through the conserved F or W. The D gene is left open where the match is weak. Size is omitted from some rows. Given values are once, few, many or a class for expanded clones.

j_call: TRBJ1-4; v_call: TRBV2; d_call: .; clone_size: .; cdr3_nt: TGTGCCAGCAGTGACCAGGGTACATATGAAAAACTGTTTTTT; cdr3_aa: CASSDQGTYEKLFF
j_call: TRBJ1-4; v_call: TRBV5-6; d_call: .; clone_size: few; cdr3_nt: TGTGCCAGCAGGGTGTCTGAAGAGGATAAACTGTTTTTT; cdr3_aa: CASRVSEEDKLFF
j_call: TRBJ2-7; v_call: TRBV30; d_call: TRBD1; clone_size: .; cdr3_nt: TGTGCCTGGGGGCCGGGGACAGGGCCCTACGAGCAGTACTTC; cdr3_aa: CAWGPGTGPYEQYF
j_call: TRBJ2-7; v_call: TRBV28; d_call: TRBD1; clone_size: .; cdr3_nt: TGTGCCAGCAGTGGCACGGGACAGGGAGCCTACGAGCAGTACTTC; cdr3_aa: CASSGTGQGAYEQYF
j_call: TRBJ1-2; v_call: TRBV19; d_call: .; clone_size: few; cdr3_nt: TGTGCCAGTAGGGCTCCGGGACACACAGCTGGCTACACCTTC; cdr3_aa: CASRAPGHTAGYTF
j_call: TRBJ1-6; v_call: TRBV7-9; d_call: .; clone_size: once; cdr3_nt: TGTGCCAGCAGCTTAATTCCGAGCTCCTATAATTCACCCCTCCACTTT; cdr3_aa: CASSLIPSSYNSPLHF
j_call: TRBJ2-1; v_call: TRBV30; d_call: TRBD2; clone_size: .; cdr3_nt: TGTGCCTGGAGTTTCCTTTTTTTGGCTAGCGGGAGATACGAGCAGTTCTTC; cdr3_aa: CAWSFLFLASGRYEQFF
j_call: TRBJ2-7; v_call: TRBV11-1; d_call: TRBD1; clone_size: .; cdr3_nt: TGTGCCAGCAGCTTCCCAGGGGGCACCTACGAGCAGTACTTC; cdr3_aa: CASSFPGGTYEQYF
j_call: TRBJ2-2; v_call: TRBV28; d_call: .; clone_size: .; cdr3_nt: TGTGCCAGCAGTCTCTGGGGGGACGGGGAGCTGTTTTTT; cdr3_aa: CASSLWGDGELFF
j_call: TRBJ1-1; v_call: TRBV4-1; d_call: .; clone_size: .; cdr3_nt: TGCGCCAGCAGCCAAGATCTAGCGGGGGGGACTGAAGCTTTCTTT; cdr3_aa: CASSQDLAGGTEAFF
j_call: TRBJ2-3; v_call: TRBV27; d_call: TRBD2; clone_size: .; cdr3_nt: TGTGCCAGCAGCGCCGGGACTAGCGGAAGCACAGATACGCAGTATTTT; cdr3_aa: CASSAGTSGSTDTQYF
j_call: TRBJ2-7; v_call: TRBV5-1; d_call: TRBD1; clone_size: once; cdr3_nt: TGCGCCAGCAGCCCCGGGGCCGGGACAGAGTACGAGCAGTACTTC; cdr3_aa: CASSPGAGTEYEQYF
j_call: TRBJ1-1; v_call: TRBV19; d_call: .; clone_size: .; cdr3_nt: TGTGTCAGTACCTCGGATGGGGGGACTGAAGCTTTCTTT; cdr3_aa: CVSTSDGGTEAFF
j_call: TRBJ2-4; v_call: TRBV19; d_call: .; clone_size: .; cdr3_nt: TGTGCCAGTAGTGAGGTAGAGGGCGGCATTCAGTACTTC; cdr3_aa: CASSEVEGGIQYF
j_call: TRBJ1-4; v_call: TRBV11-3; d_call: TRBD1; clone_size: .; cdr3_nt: TGTGCCAGCAGCTTAGGTAACCGACAGGGACTGTTTTTT; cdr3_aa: CASSLGNRQGLFF
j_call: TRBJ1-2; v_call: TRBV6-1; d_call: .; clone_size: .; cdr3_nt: TGTGCCAGCAGTCACGGAGACAGTACCTATGGCTACACCTTC; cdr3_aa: CASSHGDSTYGYTF
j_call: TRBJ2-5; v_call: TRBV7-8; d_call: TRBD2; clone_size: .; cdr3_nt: TGTGCCAGCAGCTTAGCGCTGGGACTAGCGGGAGCGTGGGAGTCCCAGTACTTC; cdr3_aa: CASSLALGLAGAWESQYF